These 12 T cell receptor beta chains originate from one sample sequenced in a study of control samples from healthy donors and cancer patients. Clones were read by immunoSEQ multiplex PCR, and TCRdb kept only the in-frame ones, dropping some. The data hold about 97,000 clones, with about 92% observed a single time. What was sequenced was blood. All receptors come from a young woman in good health.

The V and J genes are TRBV3-1 (or the pseudogene TRBV3-2) and TRBJ2-2; maybe TRBD2 (5 bases). Per germline, CDR1 LGHDT and CDR2 YNNKEL (reference sequence). V was shortened by 4 bases and J by 1 base, with 7 bases between the two germline ends. CDR3 length: 14 amino acids. The DNA of the CDR3 is TGTGCCAGCAGCCTACTAGGGAACACCGGGGAGCTGTTTTTT. Amino acid sequence: CASSLLGNTGELFF.

The CDR3 spells CASSEGQGSFSEQFF. CDR3 DNA: TGTGCCAGCAGTGAAGGACAGGGTTCTTTTAGTGAGCAGTTCTTC. The chain carries TRBV6-1 and TRBJ2-1, with 7 bases fitting TRBD1. V lost 1 base, J lost 9 bases, and 9 bases stayed unmatched. The CDR3 totals 15 residues. In germline, CDR1 is MNHNS, CDR2 SASEGT.

The chain carries TRBV9 and TRBJ2-3; D not certain. Between the trimmed V and J ends, which lost 3 bases and 6 bases, there was a span of 17 bases. Germline CDR1 is SGDLS and CDR2 is YYNGEE. The CDR3 covers 15 residues. CDR3 bases: TGTGCCAGCAGCGGGAGACGAGGATCCTATGATACGCAGTATTTT. It is translated as CASSGRRGSYDTQYF.

V gene TRBV28 combines with J gene TRBJ1-5, with 8 nucleotides matching TRBD1. Trimming cost V 4 bases and J 2 bases; bases outside gene matches: 13. Germline CDR1 MDHEN, CDR2 SYDVKM. The CDR3 is 18 residues long. The CDR3 is CASSSLGRGHGGNQPQHF. DNA for the CDR3: TGTGCCAGCAGTTCCCTTGGCAGGGGGCACGGGGGCAATCAGCCCCAGCATTTT.

This rearrangement joins TRBV7-3 to TRBJ2-1; 8 positions agree with TRBD1. V shed 0 bases and J 5 bases; nucleotides not matched to a gene: 12. The germline CDR1 and CDR2 sequences are SGHTA and FQGTGA. This CDR3 spans 18 amino acids. CDR3 sequence: CASSLTRMGQGAHNEQFF. Written as DNA, the CDR3 is TGTGCCAGCAGCTTAACTCGGATGGGCCAGGGGGCCCACAATGAGCAGTTCTTC.

This rearrangement joins TRBV10-1 to TRBJ2-5; 9 bases line up with TRBD1. J gave up 2 bases and V 5 bases, and 3 bases lay outside the gene matches. CDR1 is WNHNN and CDR2 is SYGVQD in the germline V gene (reference sequence). CDR3 length equals 14 residues. CDR3 sequence reads: CASSSDRGQETQYF. The CDR3 coding sequence is TGCGCCAGCAGTTCGGACAGGGGTCAAGAGACCCAGTACTTC.

The chain joins TRBV9 to TRBJ2-5; a possible D gene is TRBD1 (5 bases). This CDR3 is 15 amino acids long. The germline gives CDR1 SGDLS, CDR2 YYNGEE. V was clipped by 4 bases and J by 1 base, with 14 bases between them. Here the CDR3 DNA reads TGTGCCAGCAGCCCCAGAGGACACCTCCAAGAGACCCAGTACTTC. It is translated as CASSPRGHLQETQYF.

This chain joins TRBV11-2 and TRBJ2-3; D gene unclear. CDR1 and CDR2 (germline): SGHAT, FQNNGV. This CDR3 region has 14 residues. V was pared by 6 bases and J by 4 bases, with 14 bases between. The CDR3 spells CASSSPYKPDTQYF. The CDR3 DNA reads TGTGCCAGCAGTTCCCCTTATAAGCCAGATACGCAGTATTTT.

The chain employs TRBV15 and TRBJ1-3; D uncertain. V lost 3 bases to trimming and J lost 2 bases, with 2 bases between them. Germline CDR1 reads LNHNV; CDR2 reads YYDKDF (reference sequence). This CDR3 is 12 amino acids long. DNA for the CDR3: TGTGCCACCAGCAGGGCTGGAAACACCATATATTTT. This codes for CATSRAGNTIYF.

The chain couples TRBV14 to TRBJ1-3; D uncertain. Germline loops: CDR1 SGHDN, CDR2 FVKESK. Trimming removed 1 base from V and 4 bases from J, with 14 bases in between. The CDR3 consists of 16 residues. DNA for the CDR3: TGTGCCAGCAGCCAAGTTAAGACCACGGGAGGAAACACCATATATTTT. Translated: CASSQVKTTGGNTIYF.

This chain uses TRBV11-2 with TRBJ2-7, with 9 positions matching TRBD1. In germline, CDR1 is SGHAT, CDR2 FQNNGV. CDR3 length: 15 residues. V trimming: 7 bases; J trimming: 7 bases; junction bases outside the gene matches: 14. In nucleotides, the CDR3 is TGTGCCAGCACCAAGGGGGGGACAGGGCGCGCGGAGCAGTACTTC. Translated, it gives CASTKGGTGRAEQYF.

The gene calls are TRBV5-4 and TRBJ2-1; 14 nucleotides agree with TRBD2. Trimming took 4 bases from V and 8 from J; bases not matched to a gene: 8. Germline CDR1 reads SGHNT; CDR2 reads YYREEE (reference sequence). The CDR3 is made up of 16 amino acids. The CDR3 loop is CASSRLAGGPKDEQFF. Here the CDR3 DNA reads TGTGCCAGCAGCCGACTAGCGGGAGGGCCGAAGGATGAGCAGTTCTTC.